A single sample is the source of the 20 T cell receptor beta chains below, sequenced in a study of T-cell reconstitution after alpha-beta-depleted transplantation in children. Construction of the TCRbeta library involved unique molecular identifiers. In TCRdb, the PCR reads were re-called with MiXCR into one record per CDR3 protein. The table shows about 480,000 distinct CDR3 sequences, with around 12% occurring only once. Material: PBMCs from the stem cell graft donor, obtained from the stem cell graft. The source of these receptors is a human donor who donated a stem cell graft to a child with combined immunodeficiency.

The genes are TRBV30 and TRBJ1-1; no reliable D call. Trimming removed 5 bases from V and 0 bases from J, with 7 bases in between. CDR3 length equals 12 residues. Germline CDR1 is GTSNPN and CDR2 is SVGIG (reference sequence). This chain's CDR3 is CAWGGMNTEAFF. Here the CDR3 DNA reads TGTGCCTGGGGAGGCATGAACACTGAAGCTTTCTTT.

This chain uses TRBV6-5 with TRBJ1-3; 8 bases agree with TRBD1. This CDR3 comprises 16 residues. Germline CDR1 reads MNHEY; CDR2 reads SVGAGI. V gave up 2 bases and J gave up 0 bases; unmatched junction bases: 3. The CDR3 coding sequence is TGTGCCAGCAGTTACGGACAGGGATACTCTGGAAACACCATATATTTT. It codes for CASSYGQGYSGNTIYF.

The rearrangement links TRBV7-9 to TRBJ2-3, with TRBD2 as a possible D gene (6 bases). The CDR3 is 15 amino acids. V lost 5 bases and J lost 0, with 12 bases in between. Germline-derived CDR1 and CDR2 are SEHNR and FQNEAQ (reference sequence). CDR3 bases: TGTGCCAGCAGCCTCAATAGCGGCAGCACAGATACGCAGTATTTT. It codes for CASSLNSGSTDTQYF.

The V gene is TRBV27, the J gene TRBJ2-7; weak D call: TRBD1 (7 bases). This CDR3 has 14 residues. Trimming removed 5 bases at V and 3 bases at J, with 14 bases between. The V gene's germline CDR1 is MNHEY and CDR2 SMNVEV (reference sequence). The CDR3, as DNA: TGTGCCAGCAGTCGCGGGGACAGTTTCTACGAGCAGTACTTC. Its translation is CASSRGDSFYEQYF.

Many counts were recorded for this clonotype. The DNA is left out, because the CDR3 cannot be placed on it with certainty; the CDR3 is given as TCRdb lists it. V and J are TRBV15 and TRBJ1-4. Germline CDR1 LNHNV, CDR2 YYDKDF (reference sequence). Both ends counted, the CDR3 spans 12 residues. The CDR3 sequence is CATSILGEKLFF.

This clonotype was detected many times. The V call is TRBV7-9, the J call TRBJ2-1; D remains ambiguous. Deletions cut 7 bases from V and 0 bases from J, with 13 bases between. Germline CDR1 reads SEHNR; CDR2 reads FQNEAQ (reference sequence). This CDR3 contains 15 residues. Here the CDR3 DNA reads TGTGCCAGCACCCTAATCGGTGGCTCCTACAATGAGCAGTTCTTC. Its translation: CASTLIGGSYNEQFF.

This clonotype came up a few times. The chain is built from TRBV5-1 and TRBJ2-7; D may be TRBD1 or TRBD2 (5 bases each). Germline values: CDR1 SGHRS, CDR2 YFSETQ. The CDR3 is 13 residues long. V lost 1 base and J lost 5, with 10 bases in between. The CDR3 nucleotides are TGCGCCAGCAGCTTGCGAGGGGCCCACGAGCAGTACTTC. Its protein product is CASSLRGAHEQYF.

The CDR3 protein is CASSEGWNGELFF. CDR3 bases: TGTGCCAGCTCGGAGGGTTGGAACGGGGAGCTGTTTTTT. This chain connects TRBV2 to TRBJ2-2; D perhaps matches TRBD2 (6 bases). V was shortened by 8 bases and J by 7 bases, with 14 bases between the two germline ends. This CDR3 region has 13 residues. Germline CDR1 and CDR2: SNHLY and FYNNEI.

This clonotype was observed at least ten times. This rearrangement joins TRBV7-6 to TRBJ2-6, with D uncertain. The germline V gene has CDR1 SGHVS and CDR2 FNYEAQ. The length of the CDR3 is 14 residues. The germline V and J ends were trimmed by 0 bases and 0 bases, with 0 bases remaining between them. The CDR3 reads CASSLASGANVLTF. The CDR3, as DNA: TGTGCCAGCAGCTTAGCCTCTGGGGCCAACGTCCTGACTTTC.

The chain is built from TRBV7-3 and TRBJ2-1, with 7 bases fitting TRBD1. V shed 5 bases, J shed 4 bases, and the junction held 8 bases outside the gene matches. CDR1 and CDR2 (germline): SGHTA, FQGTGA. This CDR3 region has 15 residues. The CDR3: CASSPTGTVYNEQFF. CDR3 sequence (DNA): TGTGCCAGCAGCCCCACCGGGACAGTATACAATGAGCAGTTCTTC.

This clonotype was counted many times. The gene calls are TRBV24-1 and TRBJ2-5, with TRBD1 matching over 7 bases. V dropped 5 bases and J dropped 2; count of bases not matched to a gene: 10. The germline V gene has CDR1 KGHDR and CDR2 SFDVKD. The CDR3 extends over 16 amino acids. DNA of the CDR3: TGTGCCACCAGTGCCCGACAGGGACCCGTTCAAGAGACCCAGTACTTC. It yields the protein CATSARQGPVQETQYF.

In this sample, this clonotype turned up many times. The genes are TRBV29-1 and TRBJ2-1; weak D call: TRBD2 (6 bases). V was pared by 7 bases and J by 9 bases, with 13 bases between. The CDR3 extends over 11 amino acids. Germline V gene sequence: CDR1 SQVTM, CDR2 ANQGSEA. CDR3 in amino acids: CSGGLAAEQFF. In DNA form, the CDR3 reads TGCAGCGGGGGGTTAGCGGCTGAGCAGTTCTTC.

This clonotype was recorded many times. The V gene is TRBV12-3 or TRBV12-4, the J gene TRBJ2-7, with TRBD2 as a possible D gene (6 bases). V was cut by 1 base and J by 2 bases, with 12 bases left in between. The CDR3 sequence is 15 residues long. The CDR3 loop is CASSLGRGGTYEQYF. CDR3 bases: TGTGCCAGCAGTTTAGGGCGGGGAGGAACCTACGAGCAGTACTTC.

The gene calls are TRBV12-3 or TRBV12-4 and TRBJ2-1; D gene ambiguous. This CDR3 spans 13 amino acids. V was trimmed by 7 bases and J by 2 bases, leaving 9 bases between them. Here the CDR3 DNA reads TGTGCCAGCACAACAGTTCCCTACAATGAGCAGTTCTTC. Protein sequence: CASTTVPYNEQFF.

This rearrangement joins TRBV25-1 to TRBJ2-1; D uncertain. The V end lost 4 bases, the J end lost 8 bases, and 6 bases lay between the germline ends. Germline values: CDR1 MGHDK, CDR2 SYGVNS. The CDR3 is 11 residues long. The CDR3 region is CASSVVDEQFF. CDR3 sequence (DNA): TGTGCCAGCAGTGTTGTCGATGAGCAGTTCTTC. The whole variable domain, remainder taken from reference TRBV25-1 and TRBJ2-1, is EADIYQTPRYLVIGTGKKITLECSQTMGHDKMYWYQQDPGMELHLIHYSYGVNSTEKGDLSSESTVSRIRTEHFPLTLESARPSHTSQYLCASSVVDEQFFGPGTRLTVL.

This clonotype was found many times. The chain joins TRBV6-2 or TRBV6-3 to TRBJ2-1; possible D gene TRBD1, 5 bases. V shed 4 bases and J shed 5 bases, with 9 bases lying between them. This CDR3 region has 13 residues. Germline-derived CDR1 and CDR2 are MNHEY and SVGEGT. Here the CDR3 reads CASSSTENNEQFF. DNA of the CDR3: TGTGCCAGCAGTTCGACAGAAAACAATGAGCAGTTCTTC.

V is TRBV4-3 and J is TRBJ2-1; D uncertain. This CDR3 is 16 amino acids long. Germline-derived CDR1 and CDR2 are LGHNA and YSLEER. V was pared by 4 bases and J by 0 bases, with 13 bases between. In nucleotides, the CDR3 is TGCGCCAGCAGCCGAGTACTCGGCAGCTCCTACAATGAGCAGTTCTTC. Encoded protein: CASSRVLGSSYNEQFF.

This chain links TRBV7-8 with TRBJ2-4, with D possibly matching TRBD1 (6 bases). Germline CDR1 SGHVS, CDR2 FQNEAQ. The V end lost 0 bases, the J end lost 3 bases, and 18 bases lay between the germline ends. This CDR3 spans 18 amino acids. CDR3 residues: CASSLAPGETGLKNIQYF. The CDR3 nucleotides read TGTGCCAGCAGCTTAGCACCCGGGGAGACAGGACTCAAAAACATTCAGTACTTC.

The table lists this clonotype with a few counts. The CDR3 protein is CASRLGTANYGYTF. CDR3 in DNA: TGTGCCAGCAGGCTGGGGACAGCTAACTATGGCTACACCTTC. This chain connects TRBV27 to TRBJ1-2, with 7 bases lining up with TRBD1. This CDR3 has 14 amino acids. Germline values: CDR1 MNHEY, CDR2 SMNVEV (reference sequence). J lost 0 bases, V lost 6 bases, and 4 bases had no gene match.

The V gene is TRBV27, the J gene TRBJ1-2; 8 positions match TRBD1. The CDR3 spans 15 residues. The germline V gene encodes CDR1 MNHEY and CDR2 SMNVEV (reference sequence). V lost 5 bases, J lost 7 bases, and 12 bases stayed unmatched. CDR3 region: CASSIQFDRGGGYTF. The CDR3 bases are TGTGCCAGCAGTATCCAATTCGACAGGGGAGGTGGCTACACCTTC.